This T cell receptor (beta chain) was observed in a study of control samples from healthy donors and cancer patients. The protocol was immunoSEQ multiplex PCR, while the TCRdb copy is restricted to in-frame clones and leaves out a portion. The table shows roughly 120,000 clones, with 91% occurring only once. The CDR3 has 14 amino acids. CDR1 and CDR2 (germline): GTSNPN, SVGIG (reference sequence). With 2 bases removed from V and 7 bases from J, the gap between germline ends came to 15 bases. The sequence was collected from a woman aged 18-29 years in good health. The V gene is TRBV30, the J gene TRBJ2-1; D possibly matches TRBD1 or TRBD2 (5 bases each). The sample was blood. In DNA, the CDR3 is TGTGCCTGGAGTCCCACTAGTGGGGGAAATGAGCAGTTCTTC. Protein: CAWSPTSGGNEQFF.